A single sample gave rise to the 2 T cell receptor beta chains below, sequenced in a study of control samples from healthy donors and cancer patients (dated by TCRdb to about 2020). To prepare the library, the immunoSEQ multiplex PCR assay was applied. In TCRdb, the immuneACCESS table is reduced to in-frame sequences with V and J assigned. These tables do not hold every clone; where another copy was compared, an unresolved V gene accounts for under half, and the others remain unexplained. The sample table shows about 58,000 clones, and 90% are seen once. Around 6% of the sample belongs to the ten largest clones. Input material: PBMCs. The origin of the receptors is a man between 60 and 75 years old with colorectal cancer.

The genes are TRBV3-1 (or the pseudogene TRBV3-2) and TRBJ1-1; 11 nucleotides match TRBD1. V was clipped by 4 bases and J by 4 bases; unmatched bases: 5. In germline, CDR1 is LGHDT, CDR2 YNNKEL (reference sequence). The CDR3 has 15 amino acids. CDR3 nucleotide sequence: TGTGCCAGCAGCCCGATGGGGACAGGGGGCACTGAAGCTTTCTTT. Protein sequence: CASSPMGTGGTEAFF.

This chain connects TRBV10-1 to TRBJ1-2; 9 bases align to TRBD1. The CDR3 is 17 amino acids. Germline trimming cut 4 bases from V and 2 bases from J; bases unmatched to any gene: 11. CDR1 is WNHNN, CDR2 SYGVQD, per germline (reference sequence). In nucleotides, the CDR3 is TGCGCCAGCAGTGCGACAGGGGGGGGGAGAACAAACTATGGCTACACCTTC. Encoded protein: CASSATGGGRTNYGYTF.